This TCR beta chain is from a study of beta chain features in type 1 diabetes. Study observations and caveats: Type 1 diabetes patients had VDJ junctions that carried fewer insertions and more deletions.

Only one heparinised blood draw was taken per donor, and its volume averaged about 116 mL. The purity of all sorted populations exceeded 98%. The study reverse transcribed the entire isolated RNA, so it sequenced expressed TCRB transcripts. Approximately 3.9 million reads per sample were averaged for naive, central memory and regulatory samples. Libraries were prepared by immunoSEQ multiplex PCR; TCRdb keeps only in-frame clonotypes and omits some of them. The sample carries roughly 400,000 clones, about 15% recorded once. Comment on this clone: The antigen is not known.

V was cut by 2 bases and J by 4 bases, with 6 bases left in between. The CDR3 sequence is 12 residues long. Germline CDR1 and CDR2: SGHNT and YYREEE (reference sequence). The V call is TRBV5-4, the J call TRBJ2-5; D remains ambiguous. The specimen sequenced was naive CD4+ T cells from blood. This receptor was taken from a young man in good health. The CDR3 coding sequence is TGTGCCAGCAGCTTTCGGTCAGAGACCCAGTACTTC. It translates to CASSFRSETQYF. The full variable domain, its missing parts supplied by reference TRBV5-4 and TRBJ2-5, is ETGVTQSPTHLIKTRGQQVTLRCSSQSGHNTVSWYQQALGQGPQFIFQYYREEENGRGNFPPRFSGLQFPNYSSELNVNALELDDSALYLCASSFRSETQYFGPGTRLLVL.